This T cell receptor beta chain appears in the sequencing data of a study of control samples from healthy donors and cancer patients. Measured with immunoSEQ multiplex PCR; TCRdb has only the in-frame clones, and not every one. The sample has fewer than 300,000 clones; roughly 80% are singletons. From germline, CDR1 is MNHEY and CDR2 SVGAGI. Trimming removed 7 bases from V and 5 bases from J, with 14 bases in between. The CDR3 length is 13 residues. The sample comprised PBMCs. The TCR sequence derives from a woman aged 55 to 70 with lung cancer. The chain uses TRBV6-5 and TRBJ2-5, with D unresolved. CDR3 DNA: TGTGCCAGCACCCTCCTAGAGGAGGAGACCCAGTACTTC. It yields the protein CASTLLEEETQYF.